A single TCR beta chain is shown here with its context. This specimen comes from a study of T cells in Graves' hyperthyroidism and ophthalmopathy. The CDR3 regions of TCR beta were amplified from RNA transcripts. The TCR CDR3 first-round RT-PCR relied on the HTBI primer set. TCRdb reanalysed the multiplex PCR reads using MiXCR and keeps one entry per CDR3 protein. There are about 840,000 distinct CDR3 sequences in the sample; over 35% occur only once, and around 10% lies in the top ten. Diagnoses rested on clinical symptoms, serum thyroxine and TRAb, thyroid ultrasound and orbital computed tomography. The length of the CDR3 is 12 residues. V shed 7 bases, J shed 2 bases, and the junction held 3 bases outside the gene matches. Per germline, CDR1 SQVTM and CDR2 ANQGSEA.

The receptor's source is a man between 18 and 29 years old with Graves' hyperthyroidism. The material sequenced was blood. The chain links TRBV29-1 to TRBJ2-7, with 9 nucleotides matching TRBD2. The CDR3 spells CSAASGTYEQYF. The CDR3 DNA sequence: TGCAGCGCCGCTAGCGGGACCTACGAGCAGTACTTC.